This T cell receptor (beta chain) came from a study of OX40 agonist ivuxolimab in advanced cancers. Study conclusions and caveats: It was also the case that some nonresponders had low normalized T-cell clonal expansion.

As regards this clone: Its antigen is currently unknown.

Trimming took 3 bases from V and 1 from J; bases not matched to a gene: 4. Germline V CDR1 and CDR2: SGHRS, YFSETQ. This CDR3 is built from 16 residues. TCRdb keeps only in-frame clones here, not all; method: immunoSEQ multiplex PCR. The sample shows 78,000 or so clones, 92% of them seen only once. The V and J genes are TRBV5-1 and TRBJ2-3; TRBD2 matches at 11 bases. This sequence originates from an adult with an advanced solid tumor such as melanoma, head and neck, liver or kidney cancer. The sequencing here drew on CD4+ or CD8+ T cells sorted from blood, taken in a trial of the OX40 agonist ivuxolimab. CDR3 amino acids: CASSSLLAGGTDTQYF. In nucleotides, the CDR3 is TGCGCCAGCAGCTCTCTACTAGCGGGAGGCACAGATACGCAGTATTTT.